This T cell receptor (beta chain) was identified during a study of a mutant IDH1 vaccine in newly diagnosed glioma. Overall study: Vaccine dosing followed radiotherapy by 4-6 weeks, or accompanied temozolomide cycles. Earlier therapy was either radiotherapy, temozolomide, or both, and most got both. Study-wide results and limits: Vaccine-induced immune responses occurred in under 95% of patients.

V dropped 4 bases and J dropped 0 bases, with 10 bases sitting between them. Germline CDR1 reads MNHNS; CDR2 reads SASEGT. This CDR3 region has 14 residues. Profiling relied on immunoSEQ multiplex PCR, and the TCRdb table lists in-frame clones only, not all of them. The sample shows some 130,000 clones, just under 80% of them seen only once. The time point here: week 11, during vaccination. All doses held 300 ug of mutant IDH1 20-mer peptide, with topical imiquimod. On this clone itself: The antigen is not known.

Sequencing used PBMCs, obtained from a glioma patient whose treatment included an IDH1 peptide vaccine. V is TRBV6-1 and J is TRBJ2-7; tentatively, D is TRBD2 (6 bases). This TCR came from a man aged 35 to 55 with glioma. In DNA form, the CDR3 reads TGTGCCAGCAGTGGTCAGGACTACTCCTACGAGCAGTACTTC. The encoded protein is CASSGQDYSYEQYF.